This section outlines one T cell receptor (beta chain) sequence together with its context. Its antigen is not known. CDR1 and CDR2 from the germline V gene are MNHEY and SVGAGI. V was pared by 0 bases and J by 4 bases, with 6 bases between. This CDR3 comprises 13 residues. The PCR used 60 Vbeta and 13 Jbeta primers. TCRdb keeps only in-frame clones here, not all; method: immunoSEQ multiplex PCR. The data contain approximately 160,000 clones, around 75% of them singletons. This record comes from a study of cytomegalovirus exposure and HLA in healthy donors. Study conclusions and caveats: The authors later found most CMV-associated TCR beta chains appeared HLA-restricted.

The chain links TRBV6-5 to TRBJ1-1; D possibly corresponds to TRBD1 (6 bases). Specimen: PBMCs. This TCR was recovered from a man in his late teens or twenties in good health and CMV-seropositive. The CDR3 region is CASSYSGGTEAFF. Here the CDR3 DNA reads TGTGCCAGCAGTTACTCAGGGGGCACTGAAGCTTTCTTT.